Following are 30 T cell receptor beta chains from one sample sequenced in a study of Ad26.COV2.S vaccination and SARS-CoV-2 variants. Treatment defined: roughly 18 received Ad26.COV2.S at low or high dose, single or two shots; about 5 received placebo; per-sample allocation not given. The samples date from day 63 after the first vaccine or placebo injection. Only in-frame clones appear in the TCRdb table, and some are missing; sequencing was by immunoSEQ multiplex PCR. The repertoire consists of some 340,000 clones, with just under 85% occurring once and the leading ten covering 2.1%. Sequences were derived from peripheral blood, sampled in a trial of Ad26.COV2.S vaccine versus placebo. These receptor sequences come from a person between 18 and 60 years old who received the Ad26.COV2.S COVID-19 vaccine or a placebo.

This sequence joins TRBV11-3 and TRBJ2-2, with D unclear. Between the trimmed V and J ends, which lost 1 base and 0 bases, there was a span of 9 bases. In germline, CDR1 is SGHNT, CDR2 YENEEA. This CDR3 contains 16 residues. The chain's CDR3 is CASSLACVANTGELFF. CDR3 DNA: TGTGCCAGCAGCTTAGCATGCGTCGCGAACACCGGGGAGCTGTTTTTT.

The chain joins TRBV4-1 to TRBJ1-1; D gene unclear. The CDR3 covers 13 residues. The V gene's germline CDR1 is MGHRA and CDR2 YSYEKL. V lost 2 bases and J 8 bases, leaving 12 bases between the germline ends. The DNA of the CDR3 is TGCGCCAGCAGCCAACTCGCGACGGACGAAGCTTTCTTT. Translating gives CASSQLATDEAFF.

For this clone: The identical CDR3 is also encoded by other nucleotide sequences in the sample. This chain joins TRBV11-2 and TRBJ2-2; D remains ambiguous. The V gene lost 2 bases and the J gene lost 1 base, with 8 bases spanning the gap. This CDR3 spans 15 amino acids. Germline-derived CDR1 and CDR2 are SGHAT and FQNNGV. CDR3 in amino acids: CASSLLTVNTGELFF. The CDR3 region has the DNA TGTGCCAGCAGCTTACTCACGGTGAACACCGGGGAGCTGTTTTTT.

This sequence joins TRBV28 and TRBJ1-2, with D possibly TRBD1 on 6 matching bases. V was trimmed by 2 bases and J by 6 bases, leaving 10 bases between them. This CDR3 is 13 amino acids long. Per the germline V gene, CDR1 is MDHEN and CDR2 is SYDVKM. CDR3: CASSLRGTNGYTF. CDR3 nucleotides: TGTGCCAGCAGTTTACGGGGGACAAATGGCTACACCTTC.

V and J are TRBV28 and TRBJ2-7, with 9 bases that match TRBD1. Germline values: CDR1 MDHEN, CDR2 SYDVKM. After removal of 9 bases from V and 4 bases from J, the junction contained 7 bases not matched to a gene. The CDR3 covers 13 residues. The CDR3, as DNA: TGTGCCAGTAGGGGACAGGGAGATTACGAGCAGTACTTC. This sequence encodes CASRGQGDYEQYF.

This clone has a handful of counts. V is TRBV5-1 and J is TRBJ2-7; D perhaps matches TRBD1 (6 bases). The CDR3 is 14 amino acids. Trimming left V 1 base short and J 9 bases short, with 17 bases between. Germline V gene lookup returns CDR1 SGHRS and CDR2 YFSETQ. CDR3 loop: CASSLFNRAQGQYF. The CDR3, as DNA: TGCGCCAGCAGCTTGTTTAACAGGGCACAAGGGCAGTACTTC.

The chain recombines TRBV16 with TRBJ1-2; weak D call: TRBD1 (5 bases). This CDR3 has 13 amino acids. Trimming removed 4 bases at V and 4 bases at J, with 10 bases between. CDR1 is KGHSY and CDR2 is FQNENV in the germline V gene. CDR3 region: CASSLRGTYGYTF. The CDR3 DNA follows: TGTGCCAGCAGCCTGAGGGGAACCTATGGCTACACCTTC. The variable domain in full, completed from reference TRBV16 and TRBJ1-2, reads GEEVAQTPKHLVRGEGQKAKLYCAPIKGHSYVFWYQQVLKNEFKFLISFQNENVFDETGMPKERFSAKCLPNSPCSLEIQATKLEDSAVYFCASSLRGTYGYTFGSGTRLTVV.

The chain uses TRBV27 and TRBJ1-3; 8 bases line up with TRBD1. The CDR3 consists of 15 residues. Germline assignment: CDR1 MNHEY and CDR2 SMNVEV (reference sequence). J gave up 4 bases and V 6 bases, and 8 bases lay outside the gene matches. In nucleotides, the CDR3 is TGTGCCAGCAGCTCGACAGGGGCCGGGGGAAACACCATATATTTT. Protein product: CASSSTGAGGNTIYF.

The chain recombines TRBV19 with TRBJ1-1; TRBD1 might be the D (6 bases). Trimming pared 6 bases from V and 0 bases from J, leaving 17 bases between. CDR1 LNHDA and CDR2 SQIVND come from the germline V gene (reference sequence). This CDR3 is built from 16 residues. CDR3 in DNA: TGTGCCAGTAGGACACCATGGACAGCCCTGAACACTGAAGCTTTCTTT. It is translated as CASRTPWTALNTEAFF.

The chain combines TRBV24-1 with TRBJ2-5; weak D call: TRBD2 (6 bases). Germline V gene sequence: CDR1 KGHDR, CDR2 SFDVKD. The CDR3 totals 16 residues. Deletions cut 4 bases from V and 4 bases from J, with 18 bases between. CDR3: CATSDPTGEVGETQYF. Here the CDR3 DNA reads TGTGCCACCAGTGACCCTACGGGGGAGGTGGGAGAGACCCAGTACTTC.

The chain combines TRBV14 with TRBJ1-2; TRBD1 might be the D (5 bases). Trimming pared 0 bases from V and 5 bases from J, leaving 13 bases between. Germline V lookup: CDR1 SGHDN, CDR2 FVKESK. This CDR3 has 15 amino acids. Written as DNA, the CDR3 is TGTGCCAGCAGCCAAGATGGGGCCACTGGATATGGCTACACCTTC. It yields the protein CASSQDGATGYGYTF.

This chain connects TRBV5-5 to TRBJ1-1, with no clear D. The CDR3 runs 14 residues. Between the trimmed V and J ends, which lost 4 bases and 1 base, there was a span of 11 bases. CDR1 SGHKS and CDR2 YYEKEE come from the germline V gene (reference sequence). CDR3 in amino acids: CASSPRTENTEAFF. The CDR3 bases are TGTGCCAGCAGCCCGAGGACGGAGAACACTGAAGCTTTCTTT. The complete variable domain, with remaining parts taken from reference TRBV5-5 and TRBJ1-1, reads DAGVTQSPTHLIKTRGQQVTLRCSPISGHKSVSWYQQVLGQGPQFIFQYYEKEERGRGNFPDRFSARQFPNYSSELNVNALLLGDSALYLCASSPRTENTEAFFGQGTRLTVV.

The table lists this clone with a few counts. The chain has TRBV5-1 and TRBJ2-2; tentatively, D is TRBD1 (5 bases). V lost 1 base and J lost 1, with 8 bases in between. This CDR3 is built from 15 residues. Germline CDR1 reads SGHRS; CDR2 reads YFSETQ. The CDR3 loop is CASSLSGMNTGELFF. CDR3 sequence (DNA): TGCGCCAGCAGCTTGTCAGGGATGAACACCGGGGAGCTGTTTTTT.

As regards this clone: Additional DNA sequences in this sample encode the identical CDR3. The V gene is TRBV19, the J gene TRBJ1-1; 7 bases align to TRBD1. In germline, CDR1 is LNHDA, CDR2 SQIVND (reference sequence). After removal of 7 bases from V and 2 bases from J, the junction contained 4 bases not matched to a gene. The CDR3 runs 13 residues. DNA for the CDR3: TGTGCCAGTAAGGGACAGTATAACACTGAAGCTTTCTTT. Its translation is CASKGQYNTEAFF.

This clone is labeled medium-sized. The chain has TRBV7-8 and TRBJ1-1; the match to TRBD1 covers 9 bases. The CDR3 contains 16 residues. From germline, CDR1 is SGHVS and CDR2 FQNEAQ. The trim removed 5 bases at V and 0 bases at J, leaving 7 bases unmatched. The CDR3 coding sequence is TGTGCCAGCAGCGACCCGGGACAGGGCCTGAACACTGAAGCTTTCTTT. This translates into CASSDPGQGLNTEAFF.

This rearrangement joins TRBV9 to TRBJ2-2, with TRBD2 matching 16 bases. Trimming removed 2 bases from V and 8 bases from J; junction bases left unmatched: 9. CDR1 and CDR2 (germline): SGDLS, YYNGEE. This CDR3 is built from 18 residues. DNA of the CDR3: TGTGCCAGCAGCGTCTCGCCGGGACTAGCGGGGGGGCCAGGGGAGCTGTTTTTT. Translated, it gives CASSVSPGLAGGPGELFF. Based on the CDR3 plus reference TRBV9 and TRBJ2-2, the full variable domain is DSGVTQTPKHLITATGQRVTLRCSPRSGDLSVYWYQQSLDQGLQFLIQYYNGEERAKGNILERFSAQQFPDLHSELNLSSLELGDSALYFCASSVSPGLAGGPGELFFGEGSRLTVL.

This clone was found a few times. The chain has TRBV11-3 and TRBJ2-3, with TRBD2 matching over 9 bases. V gave up 2 bases and J gave up 0 bases; unmatched junction bases: 15. The CDR3 loop spans 20 amino acids. The germline CDR1 and CDR2 sequences are SGHNT and YENEEA. CDR3 DNA sequence: TGTGCCAGCAGCTTATGGGGTCGTGGAAGACTAGCGGAGAGCACAGATACGCAGTATTTT. Protein product: CASSLWGRGRLAESTDTQYF.

This sequence joins TRBV28 and TRBJ2-7, with D unclear. The CDR3 has 14 amino acids. Germline assignment: CDR1 MDHEN and CDR2 SYDVKM. V lost 6 bases and J lost 2, with 14 bases in between. As DNA, the CDR3 is TGTGCCAGCAGATCCCCACGGAGAGCCTACGAGCAGTACTTC. Its translation is CASRSPRRAYEQYF.

The V and J genes are TRBV10-2 and TRBJ2-2, with 10 bases that match TRBD1. Germline V lookup: CDR1 WSHSY, CDR2 SAAADI. Trimming took 5 bases from V and 4 from J; bases not matched to a gene: 10. This CDR3 is built from 17 residues. Here the CDR3 DNA reads TGCGCCAGCAGTCCGATAAGACAGGGGGCCGGCACCGGGGAGCTGTTTTTT. Translation: CASSPIRQGAGTGELFF.

The V and J genes are TRBV27 and TRBJ1-5; D is possibly TRBD1 (5 bases). Trimming took off 7 bases at V and 4 bases at J, with 11 bases between the two ends. This CDR3 region has 13 residues. The germline CDR1 and CDR2 sequences are MNHEY and SMNVEV (reference sequence). CDR3 region: CASTSGRNQPQHF. In DNA form, the CDR3 reads TGTGCCAGCACCTCAGGGCGGAATCAGCCCCAGCATTTT.

The CDR3 coding sequence is TGTGCCAGCAGCTTAGCGATGACCGGCCCTAATTCACCCCTCCACTTT. It specifies CASSLAMTGPNSPLHF. The chain links TRBV7-2 to TRBJ1-6; D remains ambiguous. This CDR3 spans 16 amino acids. Germline V gene sequence: CDR1 SGHTA, CDR2 FQGNSA. Trimming stripped 0 bases from V and 6 bases from J, with 12 bases between.

The gene calls are TRBV27 and TRBJ2-7; no clear D. CDR3 size: 11 residues. In germline, CDR1 is MNHEY, CDR2 SMNVEV (reference sequence). The V gene lost 3 bases and the J gene lost 4 bases, with 4 bases spanning the gap. The CDR3 sequence is CASSFGYEQYF. DNA of the CDR3: TGTGCCAGCAGTTTTGGTTACGAGCAGTACTTC.

A note on this clone: One junction end disagrees with the germline gene, perhaps due to a read error. The chain uses TRBV12-3 or TRBV12-4 and TRBJ1-2; 7 bases map to TRBD1. The CDR3 length is 11 residues. CDR3 DNA: TGTGCCAGCAGTCGTAGGGACAGCATACAATTC. Translation gives CASSRRDSIQF.

V and J are TRBV28 and TRBJ1-2; TRBD1 is a possible D gene (6 bases). The CDR3 runs 15 residues. Germline-derived CDR1 and CDR2 are MDHEN and SYDVKM. V was cut by 5 bases and J by 6 bases, with 19 bases left in between. The CDR3 region is CASSHYRVAEDGYTF. The CDR3 DNA is TGTGCCAGCAGTCACTACAGGGTGGCCGAGGATGGCTACACCTTC.

V gene TRBV28 combines with J gene TRBJ2-5, with D tentatively TRBD2 (5 bases). Germline values: CDR1 MDHEN, CDR2 SYDVKM. Trimming took 5 bases from V and 0 from J, leaving 13 bases between them. The CDR3 loop spans 15 amino acids. CDR3 bases: TGTGCCAGCAGTCCCAGGCGGAGGAACCAAGAGACCCAGTACTTC. It specifies CASSPRRRNQETQYF.

V is TRBV18 and J is TRBJ1-3; 7 bases fit TRBD1. The CDR3 loop spans 15 amino acids. V trimming: 2 bases; J trimming: 1 base; junction bases outside the gene matches: 2. CDR1 is KGHSH and CDR2 is LQKENI in the germline V gene. DNA of the CDR3: TGTGCCAGCTCACCAAGGGGGCAATCTGGAAACACCATATATTTT. Its translation is CASSPRGQSGNTIYF.

This clone has just a few counts. The V and J genes are TRBV10-3 and TRBJ1-5; 7 bases are shared with TRBD1. The ends lost 6 bases at V and 6 bases at J; junction bases unmatched: 5. The CDR3 is made up of 13 amino acids. Germline CDR1 reads ENHRY; CDR2 reads SYGVKD. The CDR3 region is CAIRQGPRQPQHF. The CDR3, as DNA: TGTGCCATCAGACAGGGGCCTCGTCAGCCCCAGCATTTT.

This CDR3 reads CASSAGRGARGGPNIQYF. In nucleotides, the CDR3 is TGTGCCAGCAGTGCCGGCAGAGGTGCCCGGGGGGGCCCCAACATTCAGTACTTC. The V gene is TRBV2, the J gene TRBJ2-4, with TRBD2 matching over 8 bases. Germline V gives CDR1 SNHLY, CDR2 FYNNEI. The CDR3 extends over 18 amino acids. Unmatched junction bases numbered 18, after V lost 4 bases and J lost 7 bases.

This clone has a single count. CDR3 loop: CASSMGGQGTLNEQFF. For the CDR3, the DNA is TGTGCCAGTAGTATGGGGGGACAGGGGACGTTGAATGAGCAGTTCTTC. V and J are TRBV19 and TRBJ2-1; TRBD1 matches 10 bases. J was trimmed by 7 bases and V by 3 bases; bases with no gene match: 9. This CDR3 is 16 amino acids long. Germline V gives CDR1 LNHDA, CDR2 SQIVND (reference sequence).

This clone was seen more than once but under ten times. This rearrangement joins TRBV27 to TRBJ2-7, with TRBD1 matching 9 bases. Germline trimming cut 5 bases from V and 2 bases from J; bases unmatched to any gene: 4. The length of the CDR3 is 14 residues. Germline V lookup: CDR1 MNHEY, CDR2 SMNVEV (reference sequence). The CDR3 reads CASSPTGGPYEQYF. For the CDR3, the DNA is TGTGCCAGCAGTCCGACAGGGGGGCCCTACGAGCAGTACTTC.